This passage covers 22 T cell receptor beta chains from one sample sequenced in a study of blood T cells in healthy people across ages (dated by TCRdb to about 2015). The library was produced with 5' RACE. Reads for this sample came from an Illumina HiSeq 2500. A second PCR of about 6 to 11 cycles was run with a J-beta primer mix and a sample-barcoded 5' primer. TCRdb took the public reads, trimmed them with fastp at Q25, ran MiXCR for clone calling and kept in-frame beta chains. For every CDR3 protein sequence, its rows merge into one entry that carries the most common genes and DNA. Across this sample there are over 1.5 million distinct CDR3 sequences, with roughly 49% seen only once. Less than 2.5% of the sample rests with the top ten. Input material: blood. Receptors originate from a middle-aged woman in good health.

The chain employs TRBV6-5 and TRBJ2-7; D remains ambiguous. Germline V gene data show CDR1 as MNHEY and CDR2 as SVGAGI. The CDR3 is 14 residues long. V lost 0 bases, J lost 1 base, and 7 bases lay in between. CDR3 DNA: TGTGCCAGCAGTTACTCGACGCGTTCCTACGAGCAGTACTTC. The encoded protein is CASSYSTRSYEQYF.

The sample holds a few counts of this clonotype. The chain joins TRBV12-3 or TRBV12-4 to TRBJ2-1; either TRBD1 or TRBD2 may supply D (6 bases each). The ends were cut back, 7 bases at V and 6 bases at J, with 22 bases in the middle. The CDR3 runs to 16 residues. The CDR3 reads CASTKFGGMGGNEQFF. The CDR3 region has the DNA TGTGCCAGCACCAAGTTCGGGGGCATGGGGGGCAATGAGCAGTTCTTC.

Notes on this clonotype: The junction shows a germline mismatch at one end, possibly a read error. The gene calls are TRBV29-1 and TRBJ1-2, with a weak D call TRBD1 (5 bases). This CDR3 is built from 11 residues. CDR1 is SQVTM and CDR2 is ANQGSEA in the germline V gene. This CDR3 reads CSGEDSHGYTF. The CDR3 region has the DNA TGCAGCGGTGAAGACAGTCATGGCTACACCTTC.

The chain employs TRBV12-3 or TRBV12-4 and TRBJ2-1; TRBD1 aligns across 7 bases. V shed 5 bases, J shed 8 bases, and the junction held 3 bases outside the gene matches. This CDR3 has 12 amino acids. This CDR3 is CASSPDRDEQFF. In DNA, the CDR3 is TGTGCCAGCAGTCCCGACAGGGATGAGCAGTTCTTC.

The J gene is TRBJ1-2, the V gene TRBV4-1, with D hard to call. Germline loops: CDR1 MGHRA, CDR2 YSYEKL. This CDR3 comprises 15 residues. Trimming took 1 base from V and 4 from J, leaving 13 bases between them. The CDR3 region has the DNA TGCGCCAGCAGCCAAGGGACCTCTCCCGTCTATGGCTACACCTTC. Its protein is CASSQGTSPVYGYTF.

This clonotype was picked up a small number of times. This rearrangement joins TRBV7-2 to TRBJ2-5; no firm D call. The germline V gene encodes CDR1 SGHTA and CDR2 FQGNSA. The CDR3 has 15 amino acids. V was shortened by 4 bases and J by 3 bases, with 15 bases between the two germline ends. Written as DNA, the CDR3 is TGTGCCAGCAGCTCGTATATTACACCAAAAGAGACCCAGTACTTC. This sequence encodes CASSSYITPKETQYF.

This clonotype was seen at least ten times. The rearrangement joins TRBV20-1 to TRBJ2-7; no reliable D call. This CDR3 has 10 amino acids. From germline, CDR1 is DFQATT and CDR2 SNEGSKA (reference sequence). Trimming shortened V by 3 bases and J by 2 bases, and 2 bases separated the two germline ends. As DNA, the CDR3 is TGCAGTGCTAGGCCCTACGAGCAGTACTTC. Its translation is CSARPYEQYF.

This clonotype was seen just once. The junction does not match germline at one end; this may be a read error. The chain is built from TRBV28 and TRBJ2-4, with D perhaps matching TRBD2 (5 bases). Germline V gene data show CDR1 as MDHEN and CDR2 as SYDVKM. The CDR3 runs to 18 residues. CDR3 DNA: TGTGCCAGCAGTTTCGTCGCACTCAGTCCCCTAGCCAAAACCATTCAGTACTTC. Protein product: CASSFVALSPLAKTIQYF.

As concerns this clonotype: One base away lies a much larger clone, so this may be a sequencing read error. This chain joins TRBV7-2 and TRBJ2-5; D could derive from TRBD1 or TRBD2 (7 bases each). This CDR3 contains 16 residues. Trimming stripped 4 bases from V and 5 bases from J, with 20 bases between. The germline V gene encodes CDR1 SGHTA and CDR2 FQGNSA. CDR3 region: CASSSGGGTTGETQYF. CDR3 DNA: TGTGCCAGCAGCTCAGGGGGGGGGACTACAGGGGAGACCCAGTACTTC.

This clonotype was seen repeatedly, ten times or more. The chain is built from TRBV27 and TRBJ2-1; 11 nucleotides match TRBD1. The ends lost 6 bases at V and 7 bases at J; junction bases unmatched: 11. The CDR3 is 16 amino acids. Germline V gene sequence: CDR1 MNHEY, CDR2 SMNVEV (reference sequence). For the CDR3, the DNA is TGTGCCAGCAGCTCCCTCAGGACAGGGGGCTGGAATGAGCAGTTCTTC. Translating gives CASSSLRTGGWNEQFF.

This clonotype has just a few counts. The chain employs TRBV20-1 and TRBJ1-2, with a weak D call TRBD1 (5 bases). The ends were cut back, 3 bases at V and 3 bases at J, with 17 bases in the middle. Germline lookup yields CDR1 DFQATT and CDR2 SNEGSKA (reference sequence). This CDR3 is built from 15 residues. This CDR3 is CSARAGTARDYGYTF. CDR3 sequence (DNA): TGCAGTGCTAGGGCCGGGACGGCTAGGGACTATGGCTACACCTTC.

The V and J genes are TRBV6-1 and TRBJ1-6, with 8 bases identical to TRBD1. V was clipped by 7 bases and J by 9 bases; unmatched bases: 8. This CDR3 has 14 residues. CDR1 and CDR2 from the germline V gene are MNHNS and SASEGT. CDR3 residues: CASTSGQEGSPLHF. The CDR3 coding sequence is TGTGCCAGCACGTCGGGACAGGAGGGTTCACCCCTCCACTTT.

This clonotype was counted only a few times. J is TRBJ2-5 and V is TRBV12-3 or TRBV12-4; TRBD2 agrees at 13 bases. The CDR3 is made up of 14 amino acids. J was trimmed by 13 bases and V by 2 bases; bases with no gene match: 7. The DNA for the CDR3 is TGTGCCAGCAGTTTACCACTAGCGGGGGGGCCTTTGTACTTC. This translates into CASSLPLAGGPLYF.

The chain combines TRBV6-5 with TRBJ2-4, with D uncertain. TRBJ2-7 matches the DNA end more closely, so the J call is doubtful. The CDR3 runs to 15 residues. Germline V gene lookup returns CDR1 MNHEY and CDR2 SVGAGI. In DNA form, the CDR3 reads TGTGCCAGCAGTTACTCGTACCCAGGCACCTACGAGCAGTACTTC. Translating it yields CASSYSYPGTYEQYF.

As to this clonotype: An end of the junction does not agree with germline; a read error may underlie this. The V and J genes are TRBV3-1 and TRBJ2-1; possibly TRBD2 for D (6 bases). Germline V lookup: CDR1 LGHDT, CDR2 YNNKEL (reference sequence). The CDR3 is made up of 14 amino acids. The CDR3 sequence is CARSPGLQLDEQFF. In DNA, the CDR3 is TGTGCCCGCAGCCCGGGACTCCAGCTCGATGAGCAGTTCTTC.

This clonotype came up a few times. The chain uses TRBV6-2 or TRBV6-3 and TRBJ2-7, with D possibly being TRBD1 or TRBD2 (5 bases each). The CDR3 contains 16 residues. V lost 5 bases and J 0 bases, leaving 17 bases between the germline ends. The germline V gene encodes CDR1 MNHEY and CDR2 SVGEGT. The chain's CDR3 is CASSKPRDRDSYEQYF. CDR3 nucleotide sequence: TGTGCCAGCAGTAAACCACGGGACCGCGACTCCTACGAGCAGTACTTC.

As for this clonotype: At one end the junction does not follow the germline gene, possibly because of a read error. The chain recombines TRBV7-2 with TRBJ1-1; 7 bases match TRBD1. The length of the CDR3 is 13 residues. Germline V CDR1 and CDR2: SGHTA, FQGNSA. The CDR3 reads CASSWGQNAEAFF. The CDR3, as DNA: TGTGCCAGCAGCTGGGGACAGAACGCTGAAGCTTTCTTT.

The V gene is TRBV29-1, the J gene TRBJ1-2, with D possibly matching TRBD1 (6 bases). In germline, CDR1 is SQVTM, CDR2 ANQGSEA. The V gene lost 3 bases and the J gene lost 4 bases, with 12 bases spanning the gap. The CDR3 has 13 residues. CDR3 in DNA: TGCAGCGTTGAGCGGACAGCCAGCTATGGCTACACCTTC. Translation gives CSVERTASYGYTF. The whole variable domain, filled in from reference TRBV29-1 and TRBJ1-2, reads SAVISQKPSRDICQRGTSLTIQCQVDSQVTMMFWYRQQPGQSLTLIATANQGSEATYESGFVIDKFPISRPNLTFSTLTVSNMSPEDSSIYLCSVERTASYGYTFGSGTRLTVV.

The chain employs TRBV28 and TRBJ1-2; a weak D match, TRBD1 (6 bases). The CDR3 runs 13 residues. Germline values: CDR1 MDHEN, CDR2 SYDVKM. With 8 bases removed from V and 2 bases from J, the gap between germline ends came to 12 bases. CDR3 nucleotide sequence: TGTGCCAGCGCCGGGGGGGCGAACTATGGCTACACCTTC. Translating gives CASAGGANYGYTF.

CDR3: CATSDPGQGLNEQFF. In DNA, the CDR3 is TGTGCCACCAGTGACCCGGGACAGGGATTAAATGAGCAGTTCTTC. The chain is built from TRBV24-1 and TRBJ2-1, with 9 positions matching TRBD1. With V trimmed by 4 bases and J by 7 bases, 7 bases remained unmatched. The CDR3 consists of 15 residues. Germline V gene sequence: CDR1 KGHDR, CDR2 SFDVKD.

This clonotype has more than one count but fewer than ten. The rearrangement uses TRBV6-5 and TRBJ1-1; no clear D. V was trimmed by 0 bases and J by 3 bases, leaving 11 bases between them. This CDR3 has 15 amino acids. Germline V CDR1 and CDR2: MNHEY, SVGAGI. DNA for the CDR3: TGTGCCAGCAGTTACTCGGCTGTACGGTACACTGAAGCTTTCTTT. It is translated as CASSYSAVRYTEAFF.

This chain links TRBV2 with TRBJ1-2, with a possible D match to TRBD1 (5 bases). The CDR3 loop spans 13 amino acids. Trimming removed 3 bases from V and 7 bases from J, with 12 bases in between. Germline CDR1 and CDR2: SNHLY and FYNNEI. The CDR3 loop is CASSEDKGGGYTF. Here the CDR3 DNA reads TGTGCCAGCAGTGAGGACAAGGGAGGTGGCTACACCTTC.